This TCR beta chain was identified during a study of CD8 T cells in ankylosing spondylitis. Overall study findings and caveats: Reportedly, matched ankylosing spondylitis synovial fluid was significantly enriched for disease-linked clones.

This clonotype was observed many times. The antigen remains unidentified. Using its own MiXCR run on the 5' RACE reads, TCRdb lists one record per CDR3 protein. The sample records over 95,000 distinct CDR3 sequences, 8% to 10% being singletons. V lost 0 bases and J 6 bases, leaving 18 bases between the germline ends. Germline V lookup: CDR1 ENHRY, CDR2 SYGVKD. CDR3 length: 17 residues. The TCR was taken from a male donor with ankylosing spondylitis or in good health (not recorded which). The J gene is TRBJ1-3, the V gene TRBV10-3, with D uncertain. The specimen was blood, either unsorted or a sorted T cell fraction (not recorded which). This CDR3 reads CAISESSITFYLNTIYF. DNA for the CDR3: TGTGCCATCAGTGAGTCGTCAATTACGTTCTACCTAAACACCATATATTTT.